One sample yielded the 21 T cell receptor beta chains listed below, sequenced in a study of early T cells in non-severe SARS-CoV-2 infection. TCRdb reprocessed the 5' RACE reads via MiXCR and lists one record per CDR3 protein. The table has tens of thousands of distinct CDR3 sequences, about 9.4% seen once. Material for sequencing was whole blood. The receptors derive from an adult who was a healthcare worker with PCR-confirmed SARS-CoV-2 infection or an uninfected control (not recorded which).

This clonotype was seen at least ten times. The rearrangement uses TRBV5-1 and TRBJ1-1; a weak D match, TRBD1 (5 bases). CDR3 length: 16 amino acids. Germline-derived CDR1 and CDR2 are SGHRS and YFSETQ. V was pared by 1 base and J by 3 bases, with 16 bases between. The CDR3 is CASSLNAGSRYTEAFF. CDR3 nucleotide sequence: TGCGCCAGCAGCTTGAACGCAGGGTCTCGGTACACTGAAGCTTTCTTT.

This clonotype has at least ten counts. V and J are TRBV5-1 and TRBJ2-3, with 10 positions matching TRBD2. CDR1 and CDR2 (germline): SGHRS, YFSETQ. This CDR3 has 16 residues. V was pared by 2 bases and J by 2 bases, with 5 bases of the junction left unmatched. The CDR3 region is CASSLGLAAYTDTQYF. The DNA for the CDR3 is TGCGCCAGCAGCTTAGGACTAGCGGCCTACACAGATACGCAGTATTTT.

This chain joins TRBV29-1 and TRBJ1-4; 9 nucleotides agree with TRBD1. Germline V lookup: CDR1 SQVTM, CDR2 ANQGSEA. The ends lost 2 bases at V and 10 bases at J; junction bases unmatched: 5. The CDR3 consists of 13 residues. The CDR3 sequence is CSVEPTGGRKLFF. The CDR3 DNA is TGCAGCGTTGAACCGACAGGGGGGAGAAAACTGTTTTTT. Using reference TRBV29-1 and TRBJ1-4 for the parts outside the CDR3, the full variable domain is SAVISQKPSRDICQRGTSLTIQCQVDSQVTMMFWYRQQPGQSLTLIATANQGSEATYESGFVIDKFPISRPNLTFSTLTVSNMSPEDSSIYLCSVEPTGGRKLFFGSGTQLSVL.

This clonotype was found a few times. The chain carries TRBV20-1 and TRBJ1-5, with a possible D match to TRBD1 (5 bases). V dropped 5 bases and J dropped 1 base, with 9 bases sitting between them. The CDR3 is 13 amino acids. The germline CDR1 and CDR2 sequences are DFQATT and SNEGSKA (reference sequence). The CDR3 spells CSAQTESNQPQHF. As DNA, the CDR3 is TGCAGTGCTCAGACAGAAAGCAATCAGCCCCAGCATTTT.

V usage is TRBV3-1 and J usage is TRBJ2-7; 9 bases fit TRBD1. The CDR3 is 14 residues long. Germline V gene sequence: CDR1 LGHDT, CDR2 YNNKEL (reference sequence). Trimming at V came to 5 bases and at J to 5 bases, leaving 7 bases not matched to a gene. CDR3 region: CASSFSGTGNEQYF. The CDR3 coding sequence is TGTGCCAGCAGCTTCTCCGGGACAGGGAACGAGCAGTACTTC.

This clonotype has a handful of counts. This chain uses TRBV10-3 with TRBJ2-3, with D possibly being TRBD1 (5 bases). CDR3 size: 15 residues. The germline V gene encodes CDR1 ENHRY and CDR2 SYGVKD. Trimming removed 6 bases at V and 2 bases at J, with 15 bases between. The CDR3 is CAISQGLEHTDTQYF. The DNA for the CDR3 is TGTGCCATCAGCCAGGGATTGGAGCACACAGATACGCAGTATTTT.

Ten or more counts support this clonotype. This chain links TRBV5-1 with TRBJ2-7; weak D call: TRBD1 (5 bases). The CDR3 spans 14 residues. Germline CDR1 is SGHRS and CDR2 is YFSETQ. V dropped 1 base and J dropped 2 bases, with 10 bases sitting between them. The CDR3 reads CASSLQGRAYEQYF. The CDR3 bases are TGCGCCAGCAGCTTGCAGGGTAGGGCCTACGAGCAGTACTTC.

This clonotype was detected ten times or more. This chain links TRBV7-6 with TRBJ2-1; TRBD2 aligns across 7 bases. The germline V gene has CDR1 SGHVS and CDR2 FNYEAQ. This CDR3 comprises 14 residues. The junction had 7 bases not matched to a gene; V was cut back by 5 bases and J by 6 bases. This CDR3 is CASSPLWGGNEQFF. The CDR3 region has the DNA TGTGCCAGCAGCCCCCTTTGGGGGGGCAATGAGCAGTTCTTC.

This clonotype has more than one count but fewer than ten. The chain has TRBV5-8 and TRBJ1-5, with 7 bases aligning to TRBD1. This CDR3 has 14 residues. Germline CDR1 is SGHTS and CDR2 is YDEGEE. V lost 0 bases to trimming and J lost 4 bases; unmatched junction nucleotides: 1. CDR3 region: CASSLEQGNQPQHF. DNA of the CDR3: TGTGCCAGCAGCTTGGAACAGGGGAATCAGCCCCAGCATTTT.

At least ten counts were recorded for this clonotype. The V call is TRBV19, the J call TRBJ2-1; TRBD2 aligns across 9 bases. Germline-derived CDR1 and CDR2 are LNHDA and SQIVND (reference sequence). Trimming took 7 bases from V and 2 from J; bases not matched to a gene: 3. The CDR3 contains 14 residues. The CDR3 here is CASNSGGTYNEQFF. The CDR3 DNA follows: TGTGCCAGTAATAGCGGGGGTACCTACAATGAGCAGTTCTTC.

The CDR3 reads CASSMDRANTEAFF. The CDR3, as DNA: TGTGCCAGCAGCATGGACAGGGCGAACACTGAAGCTTTCTTT. This chain joins TRBV5-6 and TRBJ1-1, with 8 bases lining up with TRBD1. CDR3 length: 14 amino acids. Trimming at V came to 4 bases and at J to 1 base, leaving 3 bases not matched to a gene. The germline V gene has CDR1 SGHDT and CDR2 YYEEEE.

This clonotype was observed many times. The chain carries TRBV7-9 and TRBJ1-2; 10 nucleotides match TRBD1. CDR3 length: 14 amino acids. Germline V gene data show CDR1 as SEHNR and CDR2 as FQNEAQ (reference sequence). Unmatched junction bases numbered 1, after V lost 5 bases and J lost 1 base. The CDR3 loop reads CASSRTGGNYGYTF. CDR3 DNA: TGTGCCAGCAGCCGGACAGGGGGTAACTATGGCTACACCTTC.

This clonotype has just a few counts. This chain joins TRBV29-1 and TRBJ2-1; 8 positions agree with TRBD2. In germline, CDR1 is SQVTM, CDR2 ANQGSEA. The junction had 11 bases not matched to a gene; V was cut back by 6 bases and J by 4 bases. The CDR3 extends over 15 amino acids. The CDR3 bases are TGCAGCGTGCCCTGGGGTAGCGGGGAATACAATGAGCAGTTCTTC. Translation gives CSVPWGSGEYNEQFF.

J is TRBJ2-1 and V is TRBV7-2; D is uncertain. CDR1 is SGHTA, CDR2 FQGNSA, per germline. The CDR3 is 16 amino acids. The ends were cut back, 3 bases at V and 8 bases at J, with 20 bases in the middle. CDR3 nucleotides: TGTGCCAGCAGCTTGCTCGTCCAGGCAAGGCTGGATGAGCAGTTCTTC. This translates into CASSLLVQARLDEQFF. The entire variable domain, with the rest obtained from reference TRBV7-2 and TRBJ2-1, is as follows: GAGVSQSPSNKVTEKGKDVELRCDPISGHTALYWYRQSLGQGLEFLIYFQGNSAPDKSGLPSDRFSAERTGGSVSTLTIQRTQQEDSAVYLCASSLLVQARLDEQFFGPGTRLTVL.

The chain has TRBV2 and TRBJ2-7; D is possibly TRBD1 (6 bases). Germline-derived CDR1 and CDR2 are SNHLY and FYNNEI. The V and J ends lost 7 bases and 7 bases respectively, with 20 bases between them. The CDR3 loop spans 14 amino acids. CDR3 sequence: CASKLDRGAGEQYF. The CDR3 nucleotides are TGTGCCAGCAAACTGGACAGAGGGGCCGGGGAGCAGTACTTC. Together with reference TRBV2 and TRBJ2-7, the CDR3 gives the full variable domain: EPEVTQTPSHQVTQMGQEVILRCVPISNHLYFYWYRQILGQKVEFLVSFYNNEISEKSEIFDDQFSVERPDGSNFTLKIRSTKLEDSAMYFCASKLDRGAGEQYFGPGTRLTVT.

This clonotype was detected ten times or more. V gene TRBV7-2 combines with J gene TRBJ1-1; D gene uncertain. The V end lost 2 bases, the J end lost 9 bases, and 13 bases lay between the germline ends. The germline V gene has CDR1 SGHTA and CDR2 FQGNSA. This CDR3 has 13 residues. The CDR3 spells CASSLLGSRKAFF. CDR3 nucleotides: TGTGCCAGCAGCTTACTTGGTAGCAGAAAAGCTTTCTTT.

This clonotype appeared many times. The rearrangement joins TRBV11-2 to TRBJ2-2; the D is unclear. CDR3 length: 15 residues. Germline lookup yields CDR1 SGHAT and CDR2 FQNNGV. Trimming left V 0 bases short and J 3 bases short, with 8 bases between. The CDR3: CASSLDNFHTGELFF. CDR3 nucleotide sequence: TGTGCCAGCAGCTTAGATAACTTTCACACCGGGGAGCTGTTTTTT. The variable domain in full, completed from reference TRBV11-2 and TRBJ2-2, reads EAGVAQSPRYKIIEKRQSVAFWCNPISGHATLYWYQQILGQGPKLLIQFQNNGVVDDSQLPKDRFSAERLKGVDSTLKIQPAKLEDSAVYLCASSLDNFHTGELFFGEGSRLTVL.

This clonotype was observed at least ten times. The chain couples TRBV20-1 to TRBJ2-1, with 13 bases matching TRBD2. CDR1 DFQATT and CDR2 SNEGSKA come from the germline V gene (reference sequence). Unmatched junction bases numbered 3, after V lost 5 bases and J lost 5 bases. The CDR3 consists of 14 residues. CDR3 in DNA: TGCAGTGCTCCCGGGACTAGCGGGAACAATGAGCAGTTCTTC. Its translation is CSAPGTSGNNEQFF.

This sequence joins TRBV15 and TRBJ2-7; TRBD1 might be the D (6 bases). Germline V CDR1 and CDR2: LNHNV, YYDKDF (reference sequence). Trimming removed 8 bases from V and 0 bases from J, with 14 bases in between. CDR3 length equals 14 residues. CDR3 sequence (DNA): TGTGCCACCCGGAAGACAGGCGGCTCCTACGAGCAGTACTTC. Its protein product is CATRKTGGSYEQYF.

The chain couples TRBV7-2 to TRBJ2-3; D is uncertain. The CDR3 extends over 11 amino acids. Trimming pared 10 bases from V and 4 bases from J, leaving 9 bases between. CDR1 is SGHTA, CDR2 FQGNSA, per germline. The CDR3: CAIPLADTQYF. In DNA, the CDR3 is TGTGCCATCCCCCTGGCAGATACGCAGTATTTT.

This clonotype was found a few times. The rearrangement joins TRBV30 to TRBJ1-2; 7 bases are shared with TRBD1. The V segment lost 0 bases and the J segment 4 bases; nucleotides outside the gene matches: 2. The germline V gene encodes CDR1 GTSNPN and CDR2 SVGIG (reference sequence). The CDR3 sequence is 13 residues long. The CDR3 loop reads CAWSVHRGYGYTF. Written as DNA, the CDR3 is TGTGCCTGGAGTGTACACAGGGGCTATGGCTACACCTTC.